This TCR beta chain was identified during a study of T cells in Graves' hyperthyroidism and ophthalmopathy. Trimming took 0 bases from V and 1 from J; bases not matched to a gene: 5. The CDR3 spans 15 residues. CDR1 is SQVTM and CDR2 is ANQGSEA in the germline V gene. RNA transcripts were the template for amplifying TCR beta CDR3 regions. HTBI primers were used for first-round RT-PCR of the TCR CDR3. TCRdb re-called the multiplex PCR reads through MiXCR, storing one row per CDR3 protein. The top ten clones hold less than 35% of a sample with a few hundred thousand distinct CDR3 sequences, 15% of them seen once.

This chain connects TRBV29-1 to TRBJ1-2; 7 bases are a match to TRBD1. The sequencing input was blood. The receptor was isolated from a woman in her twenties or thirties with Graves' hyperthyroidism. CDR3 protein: CSVEDPGQINYGYTF. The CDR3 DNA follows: TGCAGCGTTGAAGATCCGGGACAGATTAACTATGGCTACACCTTC.